One sample yielded the 2 T cell receptor beta chains listed below, sequenced in a study of prognosis after radiotherapy for stage I lung cancer. Genomic DNA served as the source from which two-round multiplex PCR generated TCR beta CDR3 amplicons. The first PCR round targeted every TRBV and TRBJ gene with specific primers. TCRdb analysed the multiplex PCR reads with MiXCR anew, one entry per CDR3 protein. The sample shows fewer than 40,000 distinct CDR3 sequences, 32% of them seen only once. Source: PBMCs, taken before or after stereotactic body radiation therapy (not recorded which). These receptors were obtained from a donor aged 50 or older with non-small cell lung cancer.

Of note for this clonotype: One end of the junction does not line up with germline, which may come from a read error. The chain carries TRBV6-5 and TRBJ2-1; no clear D gene. Germline V gene lookup returns CDR1 MNHEY and CDR2 SVGAGI. The CDR3 contains 15 residues. CDR3 bases: TGTGCCAGCAGTTGGCCCCAGAGGAACTACAATGGGCAGTTCTTC. It translates to CASSWPQRNYNGQFF.

This clonotype occurred many times. V and J are TRBV7-8 and TRBJ2-7, with D unresolved. With 5 bases removed from V and 2 bases from J, the gap between germline ends came to 10 bases. The CDR3 spans 13 residues. Germline CDR1 and CDR2: SGHVS and FQNEAQ. CDR3 DNA: TGTGCCAGCAGCCCCCCCTATGCCTACGAGCAGTACTTC. It translates to CASSPPYAYEQYF.